This T cell receptor (beta chain) was obtained from a study of T cell repertoires in cytomegalovirus infection. Study-wide background: TCR beta signatures that were public indicated CMV infection and matching HLA type. Whole-study findings and limits: HLA-C-restricted TCR beta clonotypes specific for CMV led the ex vivo response.

MiXCR, applied by TCRdb to the reads, yields one record per CDR3 protein. The sample contains approximately 990,000 distinct CDR3 sequences, about 33% of which appear only once. V was pared by 4 bases and J by 9 bases, with 10 bases between. The CDR3 is made up of 13 amino acids. CDR1 and CDR2 (germline): MNHEY, SMNVEV (reference sequence). Comments on this clonotype: Antigen specificity is unknown. The CDR3 does not end in the conserved phenylalanine or tryptophan, so this is likely a read error.

This sequence originates from a human donor in good health (CMV status not recorded). Some clones in this sample may be carry-over from other donors' samples. The sample was cultured CD8+ T cells from PBMCs, taken from culture after CMV antigen stimulation. The chain is built from TRBV27 and TRBJ1-6, with D perhaps TRBD1 (6 bases). CDR3 in DNA: TGTGCCAGCAGTTGGGGGCGAGGTTCACCCCTCCACTTG. It codes for CASSWGRGSPLHL.